This T cell receptor beta chain was documented in a study of blood T cell repertoires in COVID-19. About the study: From the United States, Italy and Spain came samples of acute and convalescent COVID-19.

Authors' processing steps: Amplification of reference gene primers provided the estimated nucleated cell counts. Sequencing was performed with immunoSEQ multiplex PCR; in TCRdb, only in-frame clones are kept and a portion is missing. From that table come the V and J calls and clone size; the DNA was used to work out D and trimming. The table shows about 180,000 clones, with roughly 82% occurring only once. Material: peripheral blood. The sequence came from a woman in her 70s with acute or convalescent COVID-19.

CDR3 region: CASSDGTGILYTF. In DNA, the CDR3 is TGTGCCAGCAGCGACGGGACAGGGATTCTCTACACCTTC. J is TRBJ1-2 and V is TRBV3-1 (or the pseudogene TRBV3-2), with 9 positions matching TRBD1. The V gene's germline CDR1 is LGHDT and CDR2 YNNKEL (reference sequence). The CDR3 totals 13 residues. V lost 5 bases, J lost 10 bases, and 8 bases stayed unmatched.